This TCR beta chain was sequenced during a study of CD8 T cells in Susac syndrome. With random hexamers, roughly 0.45 to 1 ug RNA was reverse transcribed. The authors amplified TCR beta CDR3 across 54 Vbeta and 13 Jbeta using immunoSEQ multiplex PCR. TCRdb reanalysed the immunoSEQ multiplex PCR reads using MiXCR and keeps one entry per CDR3 protein. The data show a few hundred thousand distinct CDR3 sequences, nearly 97% seen once. Trimming pared 2 bases from V and 7 bases from J, leaving 12 bases between. This CDR3 region has 13 residues. CDR1 is LNHNV and CDR2 is YYDKDF in the germline V gene (reference sequence). This clonotype was recorded only once. TCR beta was sequenced from blood CD8+ and CD4+ T cells. TEMRA cells were FACS-enriched, with CD8+ and CD4+ T cells isolated negatively.

The receptor's source is a human donor with multiple sclerosis. The chain uses TRBV15 and TRBJ2-7; D unclear. Sequencing was carried out using CD4+ T cells from PBMCs. Written as DNA, the CDR3 is TGTGCCACCAGCAGATCGGGTCGAGGTGAGCAGTACTTC. Its protein is CATSRSGRGEQYF.